The 10 T cell receptor beta chains given below trace back to one sample, sequenced in a study of T cells expressing NK-cell markers. Using the 5' RACE reads, TCRdb records one entry per CDR3 protein without DNA. The sample includes about 370,000 distinct CDR3 sequences. Sequencing was carried out using blood T cells: a sorted CD56 or NKG2C T cell subset, CD4+ or CD8+ T cells, or bulk PBMC T cells (not recorded which). These receptors originate from a woman between 45 and 65 years old in good health.

The J gene is TRBJ2-5, the V gene TRBV6-1; TCRdb reports TRBD2, a call that lacks DNA to check it against. CDR3 length: 16 residues. Germline V lookup: CDR1 MNHNS, CDR2 SASEGT. The CDR3 spells CASSESGVRLSETQYF.

This chain links TRBV20-1 with TRBJ1-1; the TCRdb call, TRBD1, lacks DNA for checking. CDR3 length equals 14 residues. Looked up from germline, CDR1 is DFQATT and CDR2 is SNEGSKA (reference sequence). This chain's CDR3 is CSAEGDRVNTEAFF.

The chain couples TRBV4-1 to TRBJ2-1; TCRdb's assignment of TRBD1 cannot be checked, as there is no DNA. Germline CDR1 MGHRA, CDR2 YSYEKL. CDR3 length: 15 amino acids. CDR3: CASSRTGTLYNEQFF.

The gene calls are TRBV12-3 or TRBV12-4 and TRBJ1-1; lacking DNA, the TRBD1 call made by TCRdb goes unchecked. The CDR3 extends over 14 amino acids. This CDR3 reads CASSSYGGSTEAFF.

This rearrangement joins TRBV7-9 to TRBJ2-5; TCRdb picks TRBD2, but there is no DNA to check that call. Germline V gene data show CDR1 as SEHNR and CDR2 as FQNEAQ (reference sequence). The CDR3 has 15 residues. The CDR3: CASSGLWGEKETQYF.

J is TRBJ2-1 and V is TRBV7-9; the TRBD2 assignment by TCRdb is unverifiable without DNA. The CDR3 length is 17 residues. Germline V gives CDR1 SEHNR, CDR2 FQNEAQ (reference sequence). The CDR3: CASSLGAGGPSYNEQFF.

This chain uses TRBV3-1 with TRBJ1-4; TCRdb reports TRBD1, a call that lacks DNA to check it against. The CDR3 spans 15 residues. Germline V gene data show CDR1 as LGHDT and CDR2 as YNNKEL (reference sequence). This chain's CDR3 is CASSQTGQINEKLFF.

The genes are TRBV7-6 and TRBJ2-3. The germline V gene has CDR1 SGHVS and CDR2 FNYEAQ. The CDR3 is 16 residues long. The CDR3 loop is CASSLVRQAGLDTQYF.

The genes are TRBV11-3 and TRBJ2-1; absent DNA, TCRdb's TRBD2 call cannot be checked. CDR3 size: 15 residues. The germline gives CDR1 SGHNT, CDR2 YENEEA. CDR3 loop: CASSSQTSGLNEQFF.

V gene TRBV24-1 combines with J gene TRBJ2-1; TCRdb designates TRBD1, a call that cannot be tested without DNA. The germline CDR1 and CDR2 sequences are KGHDR and SFDVKD. This CDR3 is built from 16 residues. CDR3 in amino acids: CATSDPRRGPYNEQFF.